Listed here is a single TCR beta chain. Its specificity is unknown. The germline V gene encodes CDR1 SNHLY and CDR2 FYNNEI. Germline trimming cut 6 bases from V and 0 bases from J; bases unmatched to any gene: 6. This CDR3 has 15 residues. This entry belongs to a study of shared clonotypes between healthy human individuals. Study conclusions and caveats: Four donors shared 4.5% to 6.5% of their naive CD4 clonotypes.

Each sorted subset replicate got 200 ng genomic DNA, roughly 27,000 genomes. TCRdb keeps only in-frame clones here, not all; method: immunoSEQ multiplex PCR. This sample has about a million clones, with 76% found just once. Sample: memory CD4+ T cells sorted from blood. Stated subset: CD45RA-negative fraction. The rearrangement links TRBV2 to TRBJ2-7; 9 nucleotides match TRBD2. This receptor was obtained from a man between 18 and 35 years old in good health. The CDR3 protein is CASSEVLAGSYEQYF. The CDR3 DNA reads TGTGCCAGCAGCGAGGTACTAGCGGGCTCCTACGAGCAGTACTTC.